This T cell receptor beta chain was recorded in a study of blood T cell repertoires in COVID-19. Study information: From T cells, B-cell-depleted T cells, or PBMCs came the material, which was cDNA or gDNA.

This CDR3 has 15 amino acids. The germline V gene encodes CDR1 SNHLY and CDR2 FYNNEI. V trimming: 4 bases; J trimming: 2 bases; junction bases outside the gene matches: 5. Original analysis: Cell counts per sample came from amplifying reference gene primers. TCRdb's table, derived via immunoSEQ multiplex PCR, lists solely in-frame clones and lacks some. The V and J calls and clone size are taken from that table; D and trimming were inferred from the DNA. This sample has roughly 380,000 clones, with approximately 90% found just once. The Seattle patients joined while their infection was active and were tracked longitudinally afterward.

The chain couples TRBV2 to TRBJ1-2; 9 positions match TRBD1. The sequenced sample consisted of peripheral blood. The sequence derives from a woman between 40 and 50 years old with COVID-19, enrolled during active disease. The CDR3 reads CASSGTGAPNYGYTF. The CDR3 coding sequence is TGTGCCAGCAGTGGGACAGGGGCACCAAACTATGGCTACACCTTC. Filled out from reference TRBV2 and TRBJ1-2, the complete variable domain reads EPEVTQTPSHQVTQMGQEVILRCVPISNHLYFYWYRQILGQKVEFLVSFYNNEISEKSEIFDDQFSVERPDGSNFTLKIRSTKLEDSAMYFCASSGTGAPNYGYTFGSGTRLTVV.